This T cell receptor (beta chain) was sequenced in a study of shared T cell receptors in the human thymus. The table came from immunoSEQ multiplex PCR; TCRdb's copy has only in-frame clones and leaves some out. Here the sample spans approximately 760,000 clones, around 85% being singletons. These data were also reused for a study on human thymus T cells. As that study records: It looked as if thymic and blood repertoires used V and J genes in a biased way.

Sequencing was done on a sample of thymocytes. The source of this sequence is a girl under three years old with a congenital heart defect.

This CDR3 is CASGPTGVNSPLHF. CDR3 coding DNA: TGTGCCAGCGGCCCGACAGGGGTAAATTCACCCCTCCACTTT. The chain is built from TRBV6-5 and TRBJ1-6; 8 bases agree with TRBD1. Germline assignment: CDR1 MNHEY and CDR2 SVGAGI. The length of the CDR3 is 14 residues. The J segment lost 7 bases and the V segment lost 8 bases, leaving 7 bases of the junction unmatched.